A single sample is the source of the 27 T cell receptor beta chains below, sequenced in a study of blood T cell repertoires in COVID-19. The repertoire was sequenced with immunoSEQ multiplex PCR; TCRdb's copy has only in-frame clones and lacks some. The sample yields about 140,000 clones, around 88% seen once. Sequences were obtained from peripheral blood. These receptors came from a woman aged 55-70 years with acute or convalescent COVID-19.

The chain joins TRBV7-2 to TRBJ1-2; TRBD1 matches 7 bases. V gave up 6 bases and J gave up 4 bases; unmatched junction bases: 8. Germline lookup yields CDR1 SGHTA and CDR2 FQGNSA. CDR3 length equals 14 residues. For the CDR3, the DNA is TGTGCCAGCAGGGCGAGACAGGGCTCCTATGGCTACACCTTC. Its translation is CASRARQGSYGYTF.

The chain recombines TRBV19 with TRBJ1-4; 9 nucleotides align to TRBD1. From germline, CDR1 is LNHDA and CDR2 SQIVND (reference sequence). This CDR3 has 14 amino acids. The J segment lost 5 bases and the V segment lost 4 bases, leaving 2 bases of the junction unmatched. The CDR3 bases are TGTGCCAGTAGTAGCGGACAGGGGAATGAAAAACTGTTTTTT. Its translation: CASSSGQGNEKLFF.

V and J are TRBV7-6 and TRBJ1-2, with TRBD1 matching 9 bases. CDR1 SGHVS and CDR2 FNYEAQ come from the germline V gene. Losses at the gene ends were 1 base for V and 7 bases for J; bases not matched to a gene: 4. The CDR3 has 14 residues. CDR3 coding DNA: TGTGCCAGCAGCTTAGAGGGACAGGGTGGTGGCTACACCTTC. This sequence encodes CASSLEGQGGGYTF. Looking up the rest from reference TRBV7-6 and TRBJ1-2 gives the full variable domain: GAGVSQSPRYKVTKRGQDVALRCDPISGHVSLYWYRQALGQGPEFLTYFNYEAQQDKSGLPNDRFSAERPEGSISTLTIQRTEQRDSAMYRCASSLEGQGGGYTFGSGTRLTVV.

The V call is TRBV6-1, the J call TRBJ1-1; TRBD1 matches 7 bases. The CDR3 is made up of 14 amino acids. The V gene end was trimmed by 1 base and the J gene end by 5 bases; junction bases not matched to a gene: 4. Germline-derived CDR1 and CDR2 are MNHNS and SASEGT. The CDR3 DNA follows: TGTGCCAGCAGTGAAGAGGGGGCGTGGACTGAAGCTTTCTTT. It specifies CASSEEGAWTEAFF.

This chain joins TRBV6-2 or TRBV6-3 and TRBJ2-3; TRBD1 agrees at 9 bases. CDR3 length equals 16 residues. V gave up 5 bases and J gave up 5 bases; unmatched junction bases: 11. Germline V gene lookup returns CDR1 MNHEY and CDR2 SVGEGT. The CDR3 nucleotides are TGTGCCAGCAGTCCCGGGATACAGGGGGCAGGAGATACGCAGTATTTT. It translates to CASSPGIQGAGDTQYF.

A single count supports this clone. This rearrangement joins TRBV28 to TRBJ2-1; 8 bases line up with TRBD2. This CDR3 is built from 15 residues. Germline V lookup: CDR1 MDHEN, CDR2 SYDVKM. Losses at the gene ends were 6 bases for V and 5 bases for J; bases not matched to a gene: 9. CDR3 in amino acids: CASSSSGLVDNEQFF. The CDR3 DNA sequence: TGTGCCAGCAGCAGTTCGGGACTAGTAGACAATGAGCAGTTCTTC.

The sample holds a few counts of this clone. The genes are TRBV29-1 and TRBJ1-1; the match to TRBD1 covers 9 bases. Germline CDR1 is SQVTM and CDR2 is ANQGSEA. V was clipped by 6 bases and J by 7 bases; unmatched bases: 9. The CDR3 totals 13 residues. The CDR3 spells CSVRPQGAGEAFF. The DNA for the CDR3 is TGCAGCGTCCGACCACAGGGGGCTGGTGAAGCTTTCTTT.

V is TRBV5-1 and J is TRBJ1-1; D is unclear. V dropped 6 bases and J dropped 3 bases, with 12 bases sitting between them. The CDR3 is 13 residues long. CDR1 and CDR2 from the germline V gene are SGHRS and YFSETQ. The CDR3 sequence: CASNGFGYTEAFF. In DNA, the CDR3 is TGCGCCAGCAACGGGTTTGGGTACACTGAAGCTTTCTTT.

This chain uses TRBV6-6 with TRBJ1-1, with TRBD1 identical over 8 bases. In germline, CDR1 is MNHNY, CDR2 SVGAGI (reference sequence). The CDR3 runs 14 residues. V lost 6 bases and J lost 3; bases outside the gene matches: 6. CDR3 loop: CASSGQGAYTEAFF. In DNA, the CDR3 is TGTGCCAGCAGCGGACAGGGAGCGTACACTGAAGCTTTCTTT.

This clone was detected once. CDR3 bases: TGTGCCAGCAGCTCCGGACAGGGGGACACCGGGGAGCTGTTTTTT. This gives the protein CASSSGQGDTGELFF. The gene calls are TRBV7-9 and TRBJ2-2, with TRBD1 matching 10 bases. J was trimmed by 3 bases and V by 4 bases; bases with no gene match: 2. This CDR3 contains 15 residues. The germline V gene has CDR1 SEHNR and CDR2 FQNEAQ (reference sequence). The entire variable domain, with the rest obtained from reference TRBV7-9 and TRBJ2-2, is as follows: DTGVSQNPRHKITKRGQNVTFRCDPISEHNRLYWYRQTLGQGPEFLTYFQNEAQLEKSRLLSDRFSAERPKGSFSTLEIQRTEQGDSAMYLCASSSGQGDTGELFFGEGSRLTVL.

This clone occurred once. The CDR3 region has the DNA TGTGCCAGCAGCGAGAGACAGGGTAACTATGGCTACACCTTC. This gives the protein CASSERQGNYGYTF. The chain employs TRBV7-9 and TRBJ1-2, with 7 bases identical to TRBD1. V lost 5 bases to trimming and J lost 1 base; unmatched junction nucleotides: 4. In germline, CDR1 is SEHNR, CDR2 FQNEAQ (reference sequence). This CDR3 region has 14 residues.

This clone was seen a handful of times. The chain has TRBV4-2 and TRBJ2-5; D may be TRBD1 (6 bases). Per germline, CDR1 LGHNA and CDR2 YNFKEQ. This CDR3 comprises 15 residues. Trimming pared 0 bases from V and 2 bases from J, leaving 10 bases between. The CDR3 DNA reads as TGTGCCAGCAGCCAAGAGAGAGGGACACAAGAGACCCAGTACTTC. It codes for CASSQERGTQETQYF.

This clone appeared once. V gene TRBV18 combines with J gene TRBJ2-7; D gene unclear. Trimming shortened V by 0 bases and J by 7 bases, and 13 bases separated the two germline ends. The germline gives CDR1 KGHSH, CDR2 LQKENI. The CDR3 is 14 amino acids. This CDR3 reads CASSPPSGKREQYF. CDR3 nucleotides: TGTGCCAGCTCACCACCCTCCGGCAAGAGGGAGCAGTACTTC.

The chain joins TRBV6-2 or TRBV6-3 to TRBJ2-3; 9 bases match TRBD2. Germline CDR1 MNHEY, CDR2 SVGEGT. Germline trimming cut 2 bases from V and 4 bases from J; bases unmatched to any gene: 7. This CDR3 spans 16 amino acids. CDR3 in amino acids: CASSYGLAGASDTQYF. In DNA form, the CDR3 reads TGTGCCAGCAGTTACGGGTTAGCGGGGGCCTCAGATACGCAGTATTTT.

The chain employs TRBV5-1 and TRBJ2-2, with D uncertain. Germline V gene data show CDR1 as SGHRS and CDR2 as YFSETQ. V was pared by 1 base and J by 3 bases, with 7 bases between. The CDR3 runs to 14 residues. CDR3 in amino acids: CASSLSRYTGELFF. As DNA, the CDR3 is TGCGCCAGCAGCTTGAGCAGGTACACCGGGGAGCTGTTTTTT.

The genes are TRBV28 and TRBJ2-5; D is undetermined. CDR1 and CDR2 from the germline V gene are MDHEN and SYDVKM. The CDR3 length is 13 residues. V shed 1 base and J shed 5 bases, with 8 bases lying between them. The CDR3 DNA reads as TGTGCCAGCAGTTTATATCGCGGTGAGACCCAGTACTTC. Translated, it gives CASSLYRGETQYF.

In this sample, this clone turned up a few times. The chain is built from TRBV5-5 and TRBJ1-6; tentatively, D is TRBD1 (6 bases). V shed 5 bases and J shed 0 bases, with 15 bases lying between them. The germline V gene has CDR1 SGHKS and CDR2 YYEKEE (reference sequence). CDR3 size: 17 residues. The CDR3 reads CASSRGGASSYNSPLHF. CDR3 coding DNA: TGTGCCAGCAGTCGAGGGGGGGCCAGCTCCTATAATTCACCCCTCCACTTT. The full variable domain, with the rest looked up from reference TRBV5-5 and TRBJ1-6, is DAGVTQSPTHLIKTRGQQVTLRCSPISGHKSVSWYQQVLGQGPQFIFQYYEKEERGRGNFPDRFSARQFPNYSSELNVNALLLGDSALYLCASSRGGASSYNSPLHFGNGTRLTVT.

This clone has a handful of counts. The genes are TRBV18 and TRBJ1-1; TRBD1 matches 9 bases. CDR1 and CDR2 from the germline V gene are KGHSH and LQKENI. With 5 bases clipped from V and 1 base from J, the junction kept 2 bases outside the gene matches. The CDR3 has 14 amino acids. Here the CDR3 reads CASSTGQGNTEAFF. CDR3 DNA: TGTGCCAGCTCAACGGGACAGGGGAACACTGAAGCTTTCTTT.

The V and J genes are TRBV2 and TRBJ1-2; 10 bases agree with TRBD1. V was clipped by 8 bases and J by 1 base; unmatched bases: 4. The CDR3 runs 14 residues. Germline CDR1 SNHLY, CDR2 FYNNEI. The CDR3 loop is CASGRDRGNYGYTF. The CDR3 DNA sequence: TGTGCCAGCGGCCGGGACAGGGGTAACTATGGCTACACCTTC.

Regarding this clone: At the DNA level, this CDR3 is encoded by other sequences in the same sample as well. CDR3 sequence reads: CASSLEGTGVYGYTF. In nucleotides, the CDR3 is TGTGCCAGCAGCTTAGAGGGGACAGGAGTCTATGGCTACACCTTC. The chain employs TRBV7-2 and TRBJ1-2; 8 bases are a match to TRBD1. The CDR3 loop spans 15 amino acids. Germline values: CDR1 SGHTA, CDR2 FQGNSA. J was trimmed by 4 bases and V by 1 base; bases with no gene match: 5.

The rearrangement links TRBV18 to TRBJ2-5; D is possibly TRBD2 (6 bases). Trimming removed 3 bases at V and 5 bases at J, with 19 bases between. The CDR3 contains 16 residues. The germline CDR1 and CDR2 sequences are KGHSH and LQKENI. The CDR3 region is CASSPGTGGTGETQYF. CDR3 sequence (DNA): TGTGCCAGCTCACCTGGGACTGGGGGAACGGGGGAGACCCAGTACTTC.

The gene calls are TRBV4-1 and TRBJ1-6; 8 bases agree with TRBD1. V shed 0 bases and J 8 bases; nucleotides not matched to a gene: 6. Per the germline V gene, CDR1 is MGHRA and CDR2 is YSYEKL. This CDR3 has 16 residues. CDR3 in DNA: TGCGCCAGCAGCCAAGATTCACGACAGGGGCATTCACCCCTCCACTTT. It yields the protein CASSQDSRQGHSPLHF.

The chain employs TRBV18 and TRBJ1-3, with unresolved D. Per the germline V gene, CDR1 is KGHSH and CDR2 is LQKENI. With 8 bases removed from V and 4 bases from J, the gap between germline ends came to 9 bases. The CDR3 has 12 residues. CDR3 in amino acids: CASQALGNTIYF. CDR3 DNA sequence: TGTGCCAGCCAAGCCTTAGGAAACACCATATATTTT.

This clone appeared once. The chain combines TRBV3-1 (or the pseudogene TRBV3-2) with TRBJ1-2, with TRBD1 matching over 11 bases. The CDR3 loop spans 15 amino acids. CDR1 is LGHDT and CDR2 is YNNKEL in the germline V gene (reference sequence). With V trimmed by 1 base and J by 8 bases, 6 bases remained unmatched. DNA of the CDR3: TGTGCCAGCAGCCAAGGATACGGGACAGGGGGAGGCTACACCTTC. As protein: CASSQGYGTGGGYTF.

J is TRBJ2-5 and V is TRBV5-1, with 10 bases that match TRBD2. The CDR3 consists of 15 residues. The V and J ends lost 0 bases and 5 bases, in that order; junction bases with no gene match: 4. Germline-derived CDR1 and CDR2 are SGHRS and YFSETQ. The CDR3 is CASSLGTSGYETQYF. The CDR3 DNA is TGCGCCAGCAGCTTGGGGACTAGCGGATACGAGACCCAGTACTTC. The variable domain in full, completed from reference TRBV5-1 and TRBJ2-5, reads KAGVTQTPRYLIKTRGQQVTLSCSPISGHRSVSWYQQTPGQGLQFLFEYFSETQRNKGNFPGRFSGRQFSNSRSEMNVSTLELGDSALYLCASSLGTSGYETQYFGPGTRLLVL.

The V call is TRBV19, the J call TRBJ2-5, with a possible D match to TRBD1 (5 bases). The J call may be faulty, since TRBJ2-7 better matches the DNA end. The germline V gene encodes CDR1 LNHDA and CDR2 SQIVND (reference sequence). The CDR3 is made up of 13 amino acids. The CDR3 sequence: CASSRGRIYEQYF. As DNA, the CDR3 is TGTGCCAGTAGTAGGGGCAGAATCTACGAGCAGTACTTC.

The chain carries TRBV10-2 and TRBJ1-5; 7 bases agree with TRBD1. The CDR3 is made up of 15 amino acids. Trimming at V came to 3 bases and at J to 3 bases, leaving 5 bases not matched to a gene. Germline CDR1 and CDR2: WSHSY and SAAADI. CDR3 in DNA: TGCGCCAGCAGTGATCCGACAGGGTCCAATCAGCCCCAGCATTTT. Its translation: CASSDPTGSNQPQHF.